The source of this T cell receptor (beta chain) is a study of blood T cell repertoires in COVID-19. Study-level information: Collection of acute and convalescent COVID-19 samples took place in the United States, Italy and Spain. PBMCs, B-cell-depleted T cells, or T cells were the source of the cDNA or gDNA that made up the material.

TCRdb's copy holds only in-frame clones and misses some; the assay was immunoSEQ multiplex PCR. The table lists hundreds of thousands of clones, 87% of them singletons. The sequenced material came from peripheral blood. This sequence was found in a woman in her forties or fifties who had recovered from COVID-19.

The CDR3 sequence: CASSVSGGSGYTF. The CDR3 DNA reads TGTGCCAGCAGCGTATCGGGGGGCAGTGGCTACACCTTC. The chain employs TRBV9 and TRBJ1-2; the D gene is possibly TRBD1 (6 bases). The CDR3 covers 13 residues. The germline CDR1 and CDR2 sequences are SGDLS and YYNGEE. V dropped 1 base and J dropped 7 bases, with 11 bases sitting between them.